The T cell receptor beta chain under discussion was sequenced for a study of cytomegalovirus exposure and HLA in healthy donors. Looking at the study overall: Of fewer than 450 genotyped donors, approximately 84% clustered with self-reported Caucasian donors.

Remarks on this clone: Its specificity is unknown.

With 60 Vbeta and 13 Jbeta primers, the PCR was carried out. Libraries were prepared by immunoSEQ multiplex PCR; TCRdb keeps only in-frame clonotypes and omits some of them. This table lists 45,000 to 50,000 clones. V lost 2 bases, J lost 2 bases, and 13 bases lay in between. The V gene's germline CDR1 is MNHNY and CDR2 SVGAGI (reference sequence). CDR3 size: 16 residues. Points from the study as a whole: Analyses of presence/absence relied on an assumption of roughly uniform sequencing depth across donors. In a later analysis, most CMV-associated TCR beta chains appeared HLA-restricted.

This rearrangement joins TRBV6-6 to TRBJ1-5; weak D call: TRBD1 (6 bases). The sequence was obtained from a male donor in good health and CMV-seronegative. The sequencing sample was made of PBMCs. Here the CDR3 reads CASSYVQGWGNQPQHF. In nucleotides, the CDR3 is TGTGCCAGCAGTTACGTACAGGGTTGGGGCAATCAGCCCCAGCATTTT.